Sequencing of this T cell receptor (beta chain) was carried out in a study of blood T cell repertoires in COVID-19. The CDR3 has 22 amino acids. Trimming removed 5 bases from V and 0 bases from J; junction bases left unmatched: 21. Germline CDR1 is MNHNY and CDR2 is SVGAGI (reference sequence). Sequenced by immunoSEQ multiplex PCR; TCRdb stores in-frame clones only, minus some. This table holds around 100,000 clones, around 90% found once. Sequencing was performed on peripheral blood. The sequence was obtained from a human donor in a cohort sampled during active COVID-19. J is TRBJ1-6 and V is TRBV6-6; 8 bases fit TRBD1. CDR3 in amino acids: CASSLNIGQGAFRSSYNSPLHF. CDR3 nucleotides: TGTGCCAGCAGTCTTAATATAGGGCAGGGGGCTTTTAGGAGCTCCTATAATTCACCCCTCCACTTT.